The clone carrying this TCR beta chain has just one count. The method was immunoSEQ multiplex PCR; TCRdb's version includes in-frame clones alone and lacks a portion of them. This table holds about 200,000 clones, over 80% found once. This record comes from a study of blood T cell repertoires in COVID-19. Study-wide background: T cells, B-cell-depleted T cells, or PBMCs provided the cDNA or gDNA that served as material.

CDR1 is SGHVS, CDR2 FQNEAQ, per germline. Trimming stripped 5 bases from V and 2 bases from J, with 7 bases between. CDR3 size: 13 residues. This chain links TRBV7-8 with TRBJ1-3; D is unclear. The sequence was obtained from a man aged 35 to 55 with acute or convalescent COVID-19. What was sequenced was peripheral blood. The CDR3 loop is CASSRPPGNTIYF. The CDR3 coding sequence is TGTGCCAGCAGCCGCCCTCCTGGAAACACCATATATTTT.